A selection of T cell receptor beta chains follows, all from one sample in a study of cytomegalovirus exposure and HLA in healthy donors. Libraries were prepared by immunoSEQ multiplex PCR; TCRdb keeps only in-frame clonotypes and omits some of them. In the table there are about 110,000 clones, around three quarters of which are singletons. Sequencing used PBMCs. The receptors come from a woman between 50 and 59 years old in good health and CMV-seropositive. The CDR3 runs from the conserved cysteine through the conserved F or W. The order of the fields is V gene, D gene, clone size, J gene, CDR3 DNA, CDR3 protein. A D gene is named only where the DNA matches it firmly. Clone size is given for some rows only: seen once, a few or many times, or a class if the clone is expanded.

TRBV14,TRBD2,few,TRBJ2-7,TGTGCCAGCAGCCAAGAGCCGATCTCCGTAGCGGGAGAGAGGGAGTACGAGCAGTACTTC,CASSQEPISVAGEREYEQYF
TRBV7-9,TRBD2,NA,TRBJ2-3,TGTTCCAGCAGCGGGGGACATGGAGATACGCAGTATTTT,CSSSGGHGDTQYF
TRBV4-3,TRBD2,once,TRBJ2-1,TGCGCCAGCAGCCCAGAAGGGACTAGCGGGGGAGTCTCCTACAATGAGCAGTTCTTC,CASSPEGTSGGVSYNEQFF
TRBV27,NA,NA,TRBJ1-1,TGTGCCAGCAGTTATACGGGGAACACTGAAGCTTTCTTT,CASSYTGNTEAFF
TRBV9,NA,NA,TRBJ1-2,TGTGCCAGCAGCGTAGGAGCGCGGGACCGTAACTATGGCTACACCTTC,CASSVGARDRNYGYTF
TRBV2,TRBD1,NA,TRBJ2-5,TGTGCCAGCAGTTGGGACAGGGGGGGAGAGACCCAGTACTTC,CASSWDRGGETQYF
TRBV25-1,NA,NA,TRBJ1-2,TGTGCCAGCAGGAATGACAGGAGCTATGGCTACACCTTC,CASRNDRSYGYTF
TRBV6-6,NA,NA,TRBJ1-1,TGTGCCGCATTTACCGGACAGCCGAACACTGAAGCTTTCTTT,CAAFTGQPNTEAFF
TRBV27,TRBD2,few,TRBJ2-7,TGTGCCAGCAGCCGGGAGGTGGGGCCCTACGAGCAGTACTTC,CASSREVGPYEQYF
TRBV19,TRBD1,NA,TRBJ1-5,TGTGCCAGTAACCGGGACAGCCTAAATCAGCCCCAGCATTTT,CASNRDSLNQPQHF
TRBV25-1,NA,NA,TRBJ2-3,TGTGCCAGCAGTGACTCTCGGGAGCGCACAGATACGCAGTATTTT,CASSDSRERTDTQYF
TRBV18,NA,few,TRBJ2-3,TGTGCCAGCTCACCAGTTGCGGGTACGCAGTATTTT,CASSPVAGTQYF
TRBV2,TRBD2,NA,TRBJ2-7,TGTGCCAGCAATAAGGCGGGGAGGGCCTACGAGCAGTACTTC,CASNKAGRAYEQYF
TRBV7-7,NA,NA,TRBJ2-5,TGTGCTAGCAGCTTTGGGCAGCAAGAGACCCAGTACTTC,CASSFGQQETQYF
TRBV10-3,TRBD2,NA,TRBJ2-2,TGTGCCATCAGAGATAGCGGGAGAGGGCGCACCGGGGAGCTGTTTTTT,CAIRDSGRGRTGELFF
TRBV5-4,TRBD1,few,TRBJ2-1,TGTGCCAGCAGTATGGACAGGGGGCAGTACAATGAGCAGTTCTTC,CASSMDRGQYNEQFF
TRBV7-9,TRBD2,few,TRBJ2-1,TGTGCCAGCAGCCCCCTCGGGACTAGCGGGGGCAATGAGCAGTTCTTC,CASSPLGTSGGNEQFF